One and the same sample provided the 27 T cell receptor beta chains below, sequenced in a study of Graves' ophthalmopathy and Graves' hyperthyroidism. TCR beta CDR3 regions were amplified from RNA transcripts. First-round RT-PCR with HTBI primers preceded a second-round multiplex PCR. TCRdb used MiXCR to reprocess the multiplex PCR reads, holding one entry per CDR3 protein. This table has some 170,000 distinct CDR3 sequences, around two fifths appearing once. The specimen sequenced was peripheral blood. These receptors all come from a man aged 25-45 years with Graves' ophthalmopathy.

The chain has TRBV6-2 or TRBV6-3 and TRBJ1-5; D is undetermined. The CDR3 runs to 14 residues. CDR1 is MNHEY, CDR2 SVGEGT, per germline. Deletions cut 2 bases from V and 3 bases from J, with 8 bases between. Here the CDR3 DNA reads TGTGCCAGCAGTTACGGCAAGTACAATCAGCCCCAGCATTTT. It is translated as CASSYGKYNQPQHF.

The chain combines TRBV25-1 with TRBJ1-1; unclear D gene. With 0 bases removed from V and 1 base from J, the gap between germline ends came to 3 bases. CDR1 is MGHDK, CDR2 SYGVNS, per germline. This CDR3 is 13 amino acids long. CDR3 bases: TGTGCCAGCAGTGAATACAAGAACACTGAAGCTTTCTTT. It specifies CASSEYKNTEAFF.

This clonotype was seen repeatedly, ten times or more. The rearrangement uses TRBV28 and TRBJ1-1; D is uncertain. Germline-derived CDR1 and CDR2 are MDHEN and SYDVKM. The V end was cut by 3 bases, the J end by 0 bases, with 11 bases between. There are 15 residues in the CDR3. As DNA, the CDR3 is TGTGCCAGCAGTTTGGTTTCGGACGTGAACACTGAAGCTTTCTTT. Amino acids: CASSLVSDVNTEAFF.

This clonotype showed up many times. This chain links TRBV18 with TRBJ1-5; 7 nucleotides align to TRBD1. Trimming took 3 bases from V and 2 from J; bases not matched to a gene: 4. Germline CDR1 KGHSH, CDR2 LQKENI. This CDR3 is built from 15 residues. The chain's CDR3 is CASSPGQSGNQPQHF. CDR3 in DNA: TGTGCCAGCTCACCGGGACAGTCGGGCAATCAGCCCCAGCATTTT.

The chain uses TRBV12-3 or TRBV12-4 and TRBJ1-5; a possible D gene is TRBD1 (6 bases). This CDR3 contains 14 residues. Trimming took 6 bases from V and 1 from J, leaving 10 bases between them. The CDR3 region is CASSRGSSNQPQHF. The CDR3 coding sequence is TGTGCCAGCAGCAGGGGTTCGAGCAATCAGCCCCAGCATTTT.

At least ten counts were recorded for this clonotype. This sequence joins TRBV5-1 and TRBJ2-5; 8 bases map to TRBD2. The CDR3 spans 14 residues. CDR1 SGHRS and CDR2 YFSETQ come from the germline V gene. Losses at the gene ends were 4 bases for V and 1 base for J; bases not matched to a gene: 3. The CDR3 DNA reads as TGCGCCAGCAGCCCCGGGACTAGCCAAGAGACCCAGTACTTC. This sequence encodes CASSPGTSQETQYF.

The chain is built from TRBV2 and TRBJ2-7; no firm D call. Germline CDR1 is SNHLY and CDR2 is FYNNEI. There are 13 residues in the CDR3. Trimming took off 3 bases at V and 3 bases at J, with 9 bases between the two ends. The CDR3 sequence is CASSEEPFYEQYF. In DNA, the CDR3 is TGTGCCAGCAGTGAGGAGCCCTTCTACGAGCAGTACTTC. Filled out from reference TRBV2 and TRBJ2-7, the complete variable domain reads EPEVTQTPSHQVTQMGQEVILRCVPISNHLYFYWYRQILGQKVEFLVSFYNNEISEKSEIFDDQFSVERPDGSNFTLKIRSTKLEDSAMYFCASSEEPFYEQYFGPGTRLTVT.

This clonotype was seen many times. This rearrangement joins TRBV2 to TRBJ1-2, with D possibly being TRBD1 (5 bases). V lost 6 bases and J 8 bases, leaving 19 bases between the germline ends. This CDR3 is built from 14 residues. From germline, CDR1 is SNHLY and CDR2 FYNNEI. The CDR3 is CASRTPGGGKGYTF. The CDR3, as DNA: TGTGCCAGCAGAACCCCCGGGGGAGGGAAAGGCTACACCTTC.

In this sample, this clonotype turned up many times. The V gene is TRBV12-3 or TRBV12-4, the J gene TRBJ2-5, with 8 bases matching TRBD1. The CDR3 sequence is 14 residues long. With 5 bases clipped from V and 4 bases from J, the junction kept 6 bases outside the gene matches. The CDR3 spells CASSPWTGRETQYF. The CDR3 DNA is TGTGCCAGCAGTCCTTGGACAGGGCGAGAGACCCAGTACTTC.

J is TRBJ1-1 and V is TRBV6-1, with unresolved D. CDR1 and CDR2 from the germline V gene are MNHNS and SASEGT. The CDR3 is 15 amino acids. The V end was cut by 7 bases, the J end by 3 bases, with 18 bases between. The CDR3 reads CASTNPSSRYTEAFF. The CDR3 bases are TGTGCCAGCACCAATCCTAGTTCCCGTTACACTGAAGCTTTCTTT.

The V gene is TRBV7-8, the J gene TRBJ1-5; no clear D. The CDR3 extends over 17 amino acids. Deletions cut 5 bases from V and 5 bases from J, with 22 bases between. The germline V gene encodes CDR1 SGHVS and CDR2 FQNEAQ. For the CDR3, the DNA is TGTGCCAGCAGCACCCCCGCTACGGGGTCTGGCGATCAGCCCCAGCATTTT. Translation: CASSTPATGSGDQPQHF. Full variable domain (rest looked up from reference TRBV7-8 and TRBJ1-5): GAGVSQSPRYKVAKRGQDVALRCDPISGHVSLFWYQQALGQGPEFLTYFQNEAQLDKSGLPSDRFFAERPEGSVSTLKIQRTQQEDSAVYLCASSTPATGSGDQPQHFGDGTRLSIL.

The J gene is TRBJ2-7, the V gene TRBV7-2; 7 bases align to TRBD1. The trim removed 5 bases at V and 2 bases at J, leaving 9 bases unmatched. The CDR3 runs 15 residues. In germline, CDR1 is SGHTA, CDR2 FQGNSA. The CDR3 DNA is TGTGCCAGCAGCCCCTCGACAGGGCCTACCTACGAGCAGTACTTC. Protein: CASSPSTGPTYEQYF.

The chain couples TRBV28 to TRBJ2-7, with D tentatively TRBD2 (6 bases). Between the trimmed V and J ends, which lost 6 bases and 1 base, there was a span of 16 bases. The CDR3 length is 15 residues. The germline V gene has CDR1 MDHEN and CDR2 SYDVKM. CDR3 nucleotides: TGTGCCAGCAGCCCCGGGGGAACCACTTCCTACGAGCAGTACTTC. It codes for CASSPGGTTSYEQYF.

This chain connects TRBV11-2 to TRBJ2-5, with 13 bases fitting TRBD2. The CDR3 is 16 residues long. With V trimmed by 5 bases and J by 4 bases, 7 bases remained unmatched. The germline V gene encodes CDR1 SGHAT and CDR2 FQNNGV. Here the CDR3 DNA reads TGTGCCAGCAGCGAAGATGGACTAGCGGGAGTAGAGACCCAGTACTTC. This encodes CASSEDGLAGVETQYF.

This clonotype was counted at least ten times. The V gene is TRBV6-1, the J gene TRBJ1-6, with D tentatively TRBD1 (5 bases). This CDR3 is built from 13 residues. The V end lost 3 bases, the J end lost 18 bases, and 18 bases lay between the germline ends. Germline loops: CDR1 MNHNS, CDR2 SASEGT. The CDR3 here is CASSERPGRQHHF. For the CDR3, the DNA is TGTGCCAGCAGTGAGAGACCGGGACGGCAGCACCACTTT.

This clonotype was recorded many times. The chain employs TRBV12-3 or TRBV12-4 and TRBJ1-1, with D possibly being TRBD1 (6 bases). V lost 1 base to trimming and J lost 1 base, with 10 bases between them. The CDR3 runs to 15 residues. CDR3: CASSLGDTENTEAFF. The CDR3 DNA follows: TGTGCCAGCAGTTTAGGGGACACTGAGAACACTGAAGCTTTCTTT.

This clonotype was found many times. This chain joins TRBV6-5 and TRBJ1-1, with D hard to call. V lost 2 bases and J lost 6, with 4 bases in between. Germline loops: CDR1 MNHEY, CDR2 SVGAGI. The CDR3 has 11 residues. The chain's CDR3 is CASSYAAEAFF. DNA for the CDR3: TGTGCCAGCAGTTACGCGGCTGAAGCTTTCTTT.

The table lists this clonotype with many counts. The CDR3 reads CASSRSRDGSYEQYF. The DNA of the CDR3 is TGTGCCAGCAGTAGATCCAGGGACGGGTCCTACGAGCAGTACTTC. The chain combines TRBV6-2 or TRBV6-3 with TRBJ2-7; possibly TRBD1 or TRBD2 for D (5 bases each). The CDR3 runs 15 residues. Trimming pared 5 bases from V and 1 base from J, leaving 15 bases between. Germline V lookup: CDR1 MNHEY, CDR2 SVGEGT.

This clonotype has at least ten counts. This rearrangement joins TRBV2 to TRBJ1-1; perhaps TRBD1 as D (6 bases). This CDR3 spans 12 amino acids. V was cut by 9 bases and J by 6 bases, with 14 bases left in between. The germline V gene encodes CDR1 SNHLY and CDR2 FYNNEI. For the CDR3, the DNA is TGTGCCAGTCGGACAGCGCTCGCTGAAGCTTTCTTT. Translated, it gives CASRTALAEAFF.

In this sample, this clonotype turned up many times. The rearrangement joins TRBV11-2 to TRBJ1-5; 7 nucleotides line up with TRBD1. Trimming removed 0 bases from V and 10 bases from J; junction bases left unmatched: 9. The CDR3 length is 15 residues. CDR1 and CDR2 from the germline V gene are SGHAT and FQNNGV. As DNA, the CDR3 is TGTGCCAGCAGCTTAGAAGATAGGGGGCCAGCACCCCAGCATTTT. Its translation is CASSLEDRGPAPQHF.

Many counts were recorded for this clonotype. The chain combines TRBV15 with TRBJ2-7, with no clear D. There are 15 residues in the CDR3. Germline V gene sequence: CDR1 LNHNV, CDR2 YYDKDF (reference sequence). V was shortened by 5 bases and J by 0 bases, with 14 bases between the two germline ends. The CDR3 DNA is TGTGCCACCAGCGATCCGACGGTAAGCTCCTACGAGCAGTACTTC. It encodes CATSDPTVSSYEQYF.

The chain is built from TRBV6-1 and TRBJ1-2; D is uncertain. Germline lookup yields CDR1 MNHNS and CDR2 SASEGT. There are 13 residues in the CDR3. The germline V and J ends were trimmed by 5 bases and 8 bases, with 15 bases remaining between them. As DNA, the CDR3 is TGTGCCAGCAGTACCCCACCGGGGTACGGCTACACCTTC. It yields the protein CASSTPPGYGYTF.

This clonotype has at least ten counts. The rearrangement uses TRBV28 and TRBJ2-5; D might be TRBD1 or TRBD2, each matching 5 bases. The CDR3 runs 16 residues. V lost 3 bases to trimming and J lost 0 bases, with 14 bases between them. The germline V gene encodes CDR1 MDHEN and CDR2 SYDVKM. In nucleotides, the CDR3 is TGTGCCAGCAGTTTCCTACTAGGGGTGTACCAAGAGACCCAGTACTTC. Its translation is CASSFLLGVYQETQYF. The full variable domain, in which reference TRBV28 and TRBJ2-5 provide the parts outside the CDR3, is DVKVTQSSRYLVKRTGEKVFLECVQDMDHENMFWYRQDPGLGLRLIYFSYDVKMKEKGDIPEGYSVSREKKERFSLILESASTNQTSMYLCASSFLLGVYQETQYFGPGTRLLVL.

This clonotype was recorded many times. The chain uses TRBV6-2 or TRBV6-3 and TRBJ2-7; TRBD1 matches 8 bases. The CDR3 is made up of 12 amino acids. The V gene end was trimmed by 6 bases and the J gene end by 12 bases; junction bases not matched to a gene: 10. CDR1 MNHEY and CDR2 SVGEGT come from the germline V gene. CDR3 sequence reads: CASRTQGAVSYF. In DNA, the CDR3 is TGTGCCAGCAGGACGCAGGGGGCCGTCTCGTACTTC.

At least ten counts were recorded for this clonotype. The chain is built from TRBV12-3 or TRBV12-4 and TRBJ2-5; 9 bases agree with TRBD1. CDR3 size: 15 residues. After removal of 6 bases from V and 1 base from J, the junction contained 6 bases not matched to a gene. CDR3 coding DNA: TGTGCCAGCAGACAGGGACAGGGTATCCAAGAGACCCAGTACTTC. Amino acid sequence: CASRQGQGIQETQYF.

The V and J genes are TRBV4-2 and TRBJ1-2; no reliable D call. The germline V gene encodes CDR1 LGHNA and CDR2 YNFKEQ. The CDR3 length is 12 residues. With 2 bases removed from V and 8 bases from J, the gap between germline ends came to 9 bases. CDR3 region: CASSQPPGGYTF. In DNA, the CDR3 is TGTGCCAGCAGCCAACCGCCTGGGGGCTACACCTTC.

Ten or more counts support this clonotype. The chain has TRBV28 and TRBJ2-7; no reliable D call. This CDR3 has 14 residues. From germline, CDR1 is MDHEN and CDR2 SYDVKM. Trimming shortened V by 4 bases and J by 0 bases, and 10 bases separated the two germline ends. The CDR3 here is CASSSRAGSYEQYF. DNA of the CDR3: TGTGCCAGCAGTTCTCGTGCAGGCTCCTACGAGCAGTACTTC. Using reference TRBV28 and TRBJ2-7 for the parts outside the CDR3, the full variable domain is DVKVTQSSRYLVKRTGEKVFLECVQDMDHENMFWYRQDPGLGLRLIYFSYDVKMKEKGDIPEGYSVSREKKERFSLILESASTNQTSMYLCASSSRAGSYEQYFGPGTRLTVT.